Included here is one TCR beta chain sequence, with context. The data stem from a study of T-cell reconstitution after alpha-beta-depleted transplantation in children. Preparation of the TCRbeta library involved a method that used unique molecular identifiers. TCRdb ran MiXCR on the PCR reads and lists one entry per CDR3 protein. The repertoire consists of approximately 340,000 distinct CDR3 sequences, with 10% to 13% occurring once and the leading ten covering 2% to 3%. Sequenced here: PBMCs from the stem cell graft donor, sampled from the stem cell graft. This TCR was recovered from a human donor who donated a stem cell graft to a child with acute lymphoblastic leukemia.

CDR3 DNA sequence: TGCAGTGCGCCGACAGGGAGAGGGGGAACAGATACGCAGTATTTT. It translates to CSAPTGRGGTDTQYF. The chain employs TRBV20-1 and TRBJ2-3; 7 bases match TRBD1. CDR1 is DFQATT, CDR2 SNEGSKA, per germline (reference sequence). V shed 6 bases and J 3 bases; nucleotides not matched to a gene: 12. The CDR3 runs to 15 residues.